The rows below give T cell receptor beta chains drawn from one sample of a study of T cell responses to AZD1222 COVID-19 vaccine. The repertoire was sequenced with immunoSEQ multiplex PCR; TCRdb's copy has only in-frame clones and lacks some. The sample contains approximately 100,000 clones, approximately 88% of which appear only once. The sequenced sample was peripheral blood, obtained 28 days after the second AZD1222 dose. The source of these receptors is an adult who received the AZD1222 COVID-19 vaccine. Each CDR3 is given without its conserved first and last residue. Fields, in order: clone size, D gene, J gene, V gene, CDR3 protein. D genes are given only for firm matches. Expanded clones are given a class, and other clones once, few, many or no size at all.

clone_size: NA
d_call: NA
j_call: TRBJ1-2
v_call: TRBV7-6
cdr3_aa: ASSLGGIVGYT

clone_size: NA
d_call: NA
j_call: TRBJ1-5
v_call: TRBV19
cdr3_aa: ASMEGYRAPQPQH

clone_size: NA
d_call: TRBD2
j_call: TRBJ2-1
v_call: TRBV5-1
cdr3_aa: ASSPSGTSGYNEQF

clone_size: once
d_call: NA
j_call: TRBJ1-4
v_call: TRBV30
cdr3_aa: AWTTSTNEKLF

clone_size: NA
d_call: NA
j_call: TRBJ2-7
v_call: TRBV15
cdr3_aa: ATSRDRVSGDEQY

clone_size: once
d_call: TRBD1
j_call: TRBJ1-5
v_call: TRBV19
cdr3_aa: ASAGQGKHSNQPQH

clone_size: once
d_call: TRBD1
j_call: TRBJ2-2
v_call: TRBV27
cdr3_aa: ASSRTGVGTGELF

clone_size: NA
d_call: NA
j_call: TRBJ2-7
v_call: TRBV6-6
cdr3_aa: ASSQTVRDEQY

clone_size: NA
d_call: NA
j_call: TRBJ2-7
v_call: TRBV3-1/TRBV3-2
cdr3_aa: ASSRGGYEQY

clone_size: NA
d_call: NA
j_call: TRBJ1-2
v_call: TRBV3-1/TRBV3-2
cdr3_aa: ASSQDGRPSYT

clone_size: NA
d_call: NA
j_call: TRBJ1-1
v_call: TRBV7-2
cdr3_aa: ASRLGQGKKGMNTEAF

clone_size: NA
d_call: TRBD2
j_call: TRBJ2-3
v_call: TRBV7-3
cdr3_aa: ASSRAGGPTDTQY

clone_size: NA
d_call: NA
j_call: TRBJ2-1
v_call: TRBV19
cdr3_aa: ATNERSNEQF

clone_size: NA
d_call: NA
j_call: TRBJ1-4
v_call: TRBV5-1
cdr3_aa: ASSEGPNEKLF

clone_size: few
d_call: NA
j_call: TRBJ2-2
v_call: TRBV6-5
cdr3_aa: ASSSRWNTGELF

clone_size: NA
d_call: TRBD1
j_call: TRBJ1-5
v_call: TRBV19
cdr3_aa: ASTGDRVNQPQH

clone_size: NA
d_call: TRBD1
j_call: TRBJ1-4
v_call: TRBV5-1
cdr3_aa: ASSAGGYNEKLF

clone_size: NA
d_call: NA
j_call: TRBJ2-5
v_call: TRBV2
cdr3_aa: ASSPPSKAETQY

clone_size: NA
d_call: NA
j_call: TRBJ2-2
v_call: TRBV5-5
cdr3_aa: ASSFWDSGGELF

clone_size: NA
d_call: NA
j_call: TRBJ2-5
v_call: TRBV5-1
cdr3_aa: ASSLGQGMGVLETQY

clone_size: NA
d_call: NA
j_call: TRBJ1-1
v_call: TRBV3-1/TRBV3-2
cdr3_aa: ASSQGGTRLLNTEAF

clone_size: once
d_call: TRBD2
j_call: TRBJ2-5
v_call: TRBV18
cdr3_aa: ASSPGSGGQETQY

clone_size: NA
d_call: NA
j_call: TRBJ1-1
v_call: TRBV5-1
cdr3_aa: ASSYLGGAGNTEAF

clone_size: NA
d_call: TRBD2
j_call: TRBJ2-1
v_call: TRBV5-8
cdr3_aa: ASSRTSGGGNEQF

clone_size: NA
d_call: TRBD2
j_call: TRBJ2-5
v_call: TRBV18
cdr3_aa: ASSQSSSGVRSQY

clone_size: NA
d_call: NA
j_call: TRBJ2-2
v_call: TRBV12-3/TRBV12-4
cdr3_aa: ASSLGSFGELF

clone_size: NA
d_call: NA
j_call: TRBJ1-1
v_call: TRBV6-2/TRBV6-3
cdr3_aa: ASSMGTEAF

clone_size: NA
d_call: NA
j_call: TRBJ1-1
v_call: TRBV5-4
cdr3_aa: ASRRRMVDTEAF

clone_size: once
d_call: NA
j_call: TRBJ1-2
v_call: TRBV3-1/TRBV3-2
cdr3_aa: ASSQEEGSYGYT

clone_size: NA
d_call: NA
j_call: TRBJ2-7
v_call: TRBV6-1
cdr3_aa: ASSETGFYEQY

clone_size: once
d_call: NA
j_call: TRBJ1-1
v_call: TRBV18
cdr3_aa: ASSPRDSGHENTEAF

clone_size: NA
d_call: NA
j_call: TRBJ1-1
v_call: TRBV3-1/TRBV3-2
cdr3_aa: ASSPGWGPNTEAF

clone_size: NA
d_call: NA
j_call: TRBJ1-5
v_call: TRBV24-1
cdr3_aa: ATFFSFLAASYQPQH

clone_size: NA
d_call: NA
j_call: TRBJ1-6
v_call: TRBV7-3
cdr3_aa: ASSLLLETPLH

clone_size: NA
d_call: NA
j_call: TRBJ1-2
v_call: TRBV11-2
cdr3_aa: ASSLVPDYGYT

clone_size: once
d_call: NA
j_call: TRBJ1-1
v_call: TRBV9
cdr3_aa: ASSPRLLNTEAF

clone_size: NA
d_call: NA
j_call: TRBJ1-4
v_call: TRBV7-9
cdr3_aa: ATRGRKNNEKLF